Listed below are T cell receptor beta chains from one sample, sequenced in a study of siplizumab effects on memory and regulatory T cells. Here immunoSEQ multiplex PCR was the method, and the copy in TCRdb shows in-frame clones only, minus some. The sample has 100,000 to 120,000 clones, roughly 92% seen once. The sample consisted of CD4+ T cells sorted from blood. The receptors stem from a human donor in good health. Both conserved end residues are part of each CDR3. Each record gives: J gene, V gene, D gene, clone size, CDR3 DNA, CDR3 protein. The D gene is left open where the match is weak. Size is omitted from some rows. Given values are once, few, many or a class for expanded clones.

J gene: TRBJ1-3; V gene: TRBV28; D gene: -; clone size: few; CDR3 DNA: TGTGCCAGCAGTTTGCGCAGGGGAGGCGGAAACACCATATATTTT; CDR3 protein: CASSLRRGGGNTIYF
J gene: TRBJ1-1; V gene: TRBV18; D gene: -; clone size: once; CDR3 DNA: TGTGCCAGCTCACAGGTAGGAAGTATACTGGGCACTGAAGCTTTCTTT; CDR3 protein: CASSQVGSILGTEAFF
J gene: TRBJ1-4; V gene: TRBV19; D gene: -; clone size: -; CDR3 DNA: TGTGCCTCGCCTTGCTGTGGACAGACGGAAAAACTGTTTTTT; CDR3 protein: CASPCCGQTEKLFF
J gene: TRBJ1-5; V gene: TRBV7-9; D gene: -; clone size: -; CDR3 DNA: TGTGCCAGCAGCTTTCAGCACAATCAGCCCCAGCATTTT; CDR3 protein: CASSFQHNQPQHF
J gene: TRBJ2-3; V gene: TRBV27; D gene: -; clone size: -; CDR3 DNA: TGTGCCAGCAGGGGGTGGGGGAGCACAGATACGCAGTATTTT; CDR3 protein: CASRGWGSTDTQYF
J gene: TRBJ2-3; V gene: TRBV27; D gene: -; clone size: -; CDR3 DNA: TGTGCCAGCAGTGGCGCGGTAGATACGCAGTATTTT; CDR3 protein: CASSGAVDTQYF
J gene: TRBJ1-1; V gene: TRBV2; D gene: -; clone size: -; CDR3 DNA: TGTGCCAGCACCCAAGGGGAGGTAGCCAAGGGGACTGAAGCTTTCTTT; CDR3 protein: CASTQGEVAKGTEAFF
J gene: TRBJ1-3; V gene: TRBV7-8; D gene: -; clone size: few; CDR3 DNA: TGTGCCAGCAGCAACCGGGGCTCTGGAAACACCATATATTTT; CDR3 protein: CASSNRGSGNTIYF
J gene: TRBJ2-7; V gene: TRBV5-1; D gene: TRBD2; clone size: once; CDR3 DNA: TGCGCCAGCAGCCTACTAGCGGGAGTCATCAACGAGCAGTACTTC; CDR3 protein: CASSLLAGVINEQYF
J gene: TRBJ1-5; V gene: TRBV6-1; D gene: -; clone size: -; CDR3 DNA: TGTGCCAGCAGCTCTTACCTCGGGGGTGATCAGCCCCAGCATTTT; CDR3 protein: CASSSYLGGDQPQHF
J gene: TRBJ2-5; V gene: TRBV6-6; D gene: -; clone size: -; CDR3 DNA: TGTGCCAGCAGCTATGGGACACTGGGAAAAGAGACCCAGTACTTC; CDR3 protein: CASSYGTLGKETQYF
J gene: TRBJ1-5; V gene: TRBV7-2; D gene: -; clone size: -; CDR3 DNA: TGTGCCAGCAGCTTAAACAATCAGCCCCAGCATTTT; CDR3 protein: CASSLNNQPQHF
J gene: TRBJ2-7; V gene: TRBV5-4; D gene: -; clone size: -; CDR3 DNA: TGTGCCAGCAGCTTAAGGGGCGCCTCCTACGAGCAGTACTTC; CDR3 protein: CASSLRGASYEQYF
J gene: TRBJ1-1; V gene: TRBV5-1; D gene: -; clone size: -; CDR3 DNA: TGCGCCAGCAGCCGATATCACGGCGAAGCTTACACTGAAGCTTTCTTT; CDR3 protein: CASSRYHGEAYTEAFF
J gene: TRBJ2-5; V gene: TRBV7-9; D gene: TRBD1; clone size: few; CDR3 DNA: TGTGCCAGCAGCCGACTTCGGACAGGAGGAAACCAAGAGACCCAGTACTTC; CDR3 protein: CASSRLRTGGNQETQYF
J gene: TRBJ2-2; V gene: TRBV2; D gene: TRBD1; clone size: -; CDR3 DNA: TGTGCCACCAAGCCGGGACAGTTAAACACCGGGGAGCTGTTTTTT; CDR3 protein: CATKPGQLNTGELFF
J gene: TRBJ2-2; V gene: TRBV14; D gene: -; clone size: once; CDR3 DNA: TGTGCCAGCAGCCAAGCAAGGAGGTCAGGTGACACCGGGGAGCTGTTTTTT; CDR3 protein: CASSQARRSGDTGELFF
J gene: TRBJ2-1; V gene: TRBV19; D gene: TRBD2; clone size: -; CDR3 DNA: TGTGCCAGTAGTAACACCGGCGGGAGGGCCAATGAGCAGTTCTTC; CDR3 protein: CASSNTGGRANEQFF
J gene: TRBJ2-1; V gene: TRBV6-5; D gene: -; clone size: -; CDR3 DNA: TGTGCCAGCAGTTACTCAGGGAGCCTCCGGGGCAATGAGCAGTTCTTC; CDR3 protein: CASSYSGSLRGNEQFF
J gene: TRBJ1-5; V gene: TRBV9; D gene: TRBD1; clone size: -; CDR3 DNA: TGTGCCAGCAGTGTATCGGGACAGCCAAAACAGCCCCAGCATTTT; CDR3 protein: CASSVSGQPKQPQHF
J gene: TRBJ2-7; V gene: TRBV6-5; D gene: -; clone size: -; CDR3 DNA: TGTGCCAGCAGAGACCCCGGACAGTCCTACGAGCAGTACTTC; CDR3 protein: CASRDPGQSYEQYF
J gene: TRBJ1-1; V gene: TRBV7-3; D gene: -; clone size: -; CDR3 DNA: TGTGCCAGCAGCGCCCATGTCTCTGAAGCTTTCTTT; CDR3 protein: CASSAHVSEAFF
J gene: TRBJ2-3; V gene: TRBV5-6; D gene: -; clone size: -; CDR3 DNA: TGTGCCAGCAGTTCAGGGGCAGATACGCAGTATTTT; CDR3 protein: CASSSGADTQYF
J gene: TRBJ1-1; V gene: TRBV30; D gene: -; clone size: -; CDR3 DNA: TGTGCCTGGAGTCCGGGGGCTTACACTGAAGCTTTCTTT; CDR3 protein: CAWSPGAYTEAFF
J gene: TRBJ2-1; V gene: TRBV10-3; D gene: TRBD2; clone size: -; CDR3 DNA: TGTGCCAGTATAAGCCCTCTAGCGGGAGGCGAAAATGAGCAGTTCTTC; CDR3 protein: CASISPLAGGENEQFF
J gene: TRBJ1-5; V gene: TRBV30; D gene: TRBD1; clone size: -; CDR3 DNA: TGTGCCTGGAGTGTCAGCCGACAGGGGAGGGTTCAGCCCCAGCATTTT; CDR3 protein: CAWSVSRQGRVQPQHF
J gene: TRBJ1-1; V gene: TRBV6-6; D gene: TRBD1; clone size: -; CDR3 DNA: TGTGCCAGCGGGGACAGGGAAGCTGAAGCTTTCTTT; CDR3 protein: CASGDREAEAFF
J gene: TRBJ2-2; V gene: TRBV19; D gene: -; clone size: once; CDR3 DNA: TGTGCCACCAAGACGGAGGGCCGGAACACCGGGGAGCTGTTTTTT; CDR3 protein: CATKTEGRNTGELFF
J gene: TRBJ1-5; V gene: TRBV18; D gene: -; clone size: -; CDR3 DNA: TGTGCCAGCTCACTGGACAGCAATCAGCCCCAGCATTTT; CDR3 protein: CASSLDSNQPQHF
J gene: TRBJ1-6; V gene: TRBV6-1; D gene: -; clone size: -; CDR3 DNA: TGTGCCAGCAGTGATCTCTCCTATAATTCACCCCTCCACTTT; CDR3 protein: CASSDLSYNSPLHF
J gene: TRBJ1-2; V gene: TRBV5-6; D gene: -; clone size: -; CDR3 DNA: TGTGCCAGCAGCTTGGAGTGGCGGGACAACTATGGCTACACCTTC; CDR3 protein: CASSLEWRDNYGYTF
J gene: TRBJ2-5; V gene: TRBV7-7; D gene: -; clone size: -; CDR3 DNA: TGTGCCAGCAGCTCCCGCCCCAGAGGAGAGACCCAGTACTTC; CDR3 protein: CASSSRPRGETQYF
J gene: TRBJ1-6; V gene: TRBV6-1; D gene: -; clone size: -; CDR3 DNA: TGTGCCAGCAGTGTCCAGAGCTCCTATAATTCACCCCTCCACTTT; CDR3 protein: CASSVQSSYNSPLHF
J gene: TRBJ1-5; V gene: TRBV27; D gene: -; clone size: -; CDR3 DNA: TGTGCCAGCAGAATCCGGTGGGACACTTCGAATCAGCCCCAGCATTTT; CDR3 protein: CASRIRWDTSNQPQHF
J gene: TRBJ2-7; V gene: TRBV6-1; D gene: TRBD2; clone size: -; CDR3 DNA: TGTGCCAGCAGTGAAAGCGGAATCGGTGCTAGCGGGAGGACCGGTACCTACGAGCAGTACTTC; CDR3 protein: CASSESGIGASGRTGTYEQYF
J gene: TRBJ2-1; V gene: TRBV6-5; D gene: TRBD2; clone size: -; CDR3 DNA: TGTGCCAGCAGTTACAAAACGGGACTAACCGTAAATGAGCAGTTCTTC; CDR3 protein: CASSYKTGLTVNEQFF
J gene: TRBJ1-2; V gene: TRBV5-1; D gene: -; clone size: -; CDR3 DNA: TGCGCCAGCAGCTCACGGGGGTACTATGGCTACACCTTC; CDR3 protein: CASSSRGYYGYTF
J gene: TRBJ2-2; V gene: TRBV21-1; D gene: -; clone size: medium-sized; CDR3 DNA: TGTGCCAGCAGCCCCCACGCTAGGGGGCGAGGCGGGGAGCTGTTTTTT; CDR3 protein: CASSPHARGRGGELFF
J gene: TRBJ1-6; V gene: TRBV5-4; D gene: -; clone size: -; CDR3 DNA: TGTGCCAGCAGCTTGGAACAGGGTCACTCACCCCTCCACTTT; CDR3 protein: CASSLEQGHSPLHF
J gene: TRBJ1-3; V gene: TRBV7-7; D gene: -; clone size: -; CDR3 DNA: TGTGCCAGCAGCCCCGGTCTCTCTGGAAACACCATATATTTT; CDR3 protein: CASSPGLSGNTIYF
J gene: TRBJ1-1; V gene: TRBV6-1; D gene: -; clone size: -; CDR3 DNA: TGTGCCAGCAGAGTCACGGGGGGTTTCGGCACTGAAGCTTTCTTT; CDR3 protein: CASRVTGGFGTEAFF
J gene: TRBJ2-7; V gene: TRBV6-5; D gene: TRBD1; clone size: -; CDR3 DNA: TGTGCCAGCAGTGTCGACAGGGAAGGCTCCTACGAGCAGTACTTC; CDR3 protein: CASSVDREGSYEQYF
J gene: TRBJ2-7; V gene: TRBV6-5; D gene: -; clone size: -; CDR3 DNA: TGTGCCAGCAGTTACGGCCAGGATAGCTCGGAGTACTTC; CDR3 protein: CASSYGQDSSEYF
J gene: TRBJ2-2; V gene: TRBV5-1; D gene: -; clone size: -; CDR3 DNA: TGCGCCAGCAGCCCGCAGAACGGGGAGCTGTTTTTT; CDR3 protein: CASSPQNGELFF
J gene: TRBJ2-1; V gene: TRBV6-1; D gene: -; clone size: -; CDR3 DNA: TGTGCCAGCAGTGAAGCTTTCCTAGCCCTACGTTTAGATGAGCAGTTCTTC; CDR3 protein: CASSEAFLALRLDEQFF
J gene: TRBJ2-2; V gene: TRBV7-3; D gene: TRBD2; clone size: -; CDR3 DNA: TGTGCCAGCAGCCCCCGACTAGCGGGAGGGAGCGGGGAGCTGTTTTTT; CDR3 protein: CASSPRLAGGSGELFF
J gene: TRBJ1-2; V gene: TRBV20-1; D gene: -; clone size: once; CDR3 DNA: TGCAGTGCTAGGGCTCAGAAGGGCTACACCTTC; CDR3 protein: CSARAQKGYTF